This T cell receptor beta chain was obtained from a study of blood T cell repertoires in COVID-19. Study at large: Collection of acute and convalescent COVID-19 samples took place in the United States, Italy and Spain. PBMCs, B-cell-depleted T cells, or T cells provided the cDNA or gDNA that made up the material.

CDR3 length: 15 residues. The V segment lost 8 bases and the J segment 0 bases; nucleotides outside the gene matches: 4. Germline V gene sequence: CDR1 LNHDA, CDR2 SQIVND (reference sequence). In the authors' methods: Cell counts per sample came from amplifying reference gene primers. TCRdb's copy holds only in-frame clones and misses some; the assay was immunoSEQ multiplex PCR. The V and J calls and clone size were taken over from that table, and D and trimming were inferred from the DNA. The top ten hold around 6.6% of the sample, which has around 94,000 clones, about 80% seen once. The chain has TRBV19 and TRBJ1-5, with TRBD1 identical over 10 bases. The specimen was peripheral blood. The receptor comes from a man aged 60-69 years with acute or convalescent COVID-19. This CDR3 is CASRDRGYSNQPQHF. The DNA for the CDR3 is TGTGCCAGTCGGGACAGGGGTTATAGCAATCAGCCCCAGCATTTT.